These T cell receptor beta chains were read from a single sample in a study of ipilimumab plus nivolumab after autologous stem cell transplantation. Produced via immunoSEQ multiplex PCR; TCRdb's table is partial and in-frame only. The sample lists over 80,000 clones; over 80% were seen once. Sample: PBMCs, taken in a trial of ipilimumab plus nivolumab as post-transplant consolidation. The receptor set was obtained from a male donor with diffuse large B-cell lymphoma. CDR3s include the opening cysteine and the closing phenylalanine or tryptophan. D genes are given only for firm matches. Rows may omit the clone size; those that give it use once, few, many or a size class.

TRBV11-2,TRBJ1-1,-,-,TGTGCCAGCAGCTTTAGTGACGGGAACACTGAAGCTTTCTTT,CASSFSDGNTEAFF
TRBV19,TRBJ1-6,-,-,TGTGCCAGTAGTATAAGCGATTCACCCCTCCACTTT,CASSISDSPLHF
TRBV10-3,TRBJ2-2,-,-,TGTGCCATCAGTCCCAACAGGGCAGGGACCGGGGAGCTGTTTTTT,CAISPNRAGTGELFF
TRBV6-5,TRBJ1-2,TRBD1,-,TGTGCCAGCAGCCGGGACAGGGGGACTAACTATGGCTACACCTTC,CASSRDRGTNYGYTF
TRBV19,TRBJ1-2,-,few,TGTGCCAGTAGACCGGGACATACCTTTAACTATGGCTACACCTTC,CASRPGHTFNYGYTF
TRBV5-6,TRBJ1-2,-,few,TGTGCCAGCAGCAAGACAGGCTATGGCTACACCTTC,CASSKTGYGYTF
TRBV9,TRBJ2-5,TRBD2,-,TGTGCCAGCAGCGTATCCCCCGGGCTAGCGGGGGGGCAAGAGACCCAGTACTTC,CASSVSPGLAGGQETQYF
TRBV19,TRBJ1-2,-,-,TGTGCCAGTAACCACGGTGGCACCCCGGGCTATGGCTACACCTTC,CASNHGGTPGYGYTF
TRBV6-1,TRBJ2-3,TRBD2,-,TGTGCCACCTTGGTAGCGGGGGGGCTGGATACGCAGTATTTT,CATLVAGGLDTQYF
TRBV14,TRBJ2-1,-,-,TGTGCCAGCAGCCAAGATACAGGGTGGGGGTACAATGAGCAGTTCTTC,CASSQDTGWGYNEQFF
TRBV6-5,TRBJ2-2,TRBD2,few,TGTGCCAGCAGCAGACTAGCGGCGAACACCGGGGAGCTGTTTTTT,CASSRLAANTGELFF
TRBV7-9,TRBJ2-5,-,-,TGTGCCAGCAGCTCTTCACGAGGGTACCAAGAGACCCAGTACTTC,CASSSSRGYQETQYF
TRBV9,TRBJ1-1,-,-,TGTGCCAGCAGCGTAGGTGGGAGCGGGAACACTGAAGCTTTCTTT,CASSVGGSGNTEAFF
TRBV6-5,TRBJ2-3,-,-,TGTGCCAGCAAATCGACCCTTCACACAGATACGCAGTATTTT,CASKSTLHTDTQYF
TRBV5-4,TRBJ2-2,-,-,TGTGCCAGCAGCACTGACTCGTCCGGGGAGCTGTTTTTT,CASSTDSSGELFF
TRBV6-5,TRBJ1-2,-,-,TGTGCCAGCAGTGCCGGTGCCGGCGTCTATGGCTACACCTTC,CASSAGAGVYGYTF
TRBV6-1,TRBJ1-5,-,-,TGTGCCAGCAGCGGGGACGGGTTCCAGCCCCAGCATTTT,CASSGDGFQPQHF
TRBV7-3,TRBJ2-2,TRBD1,few,TGTGCCAGCAGCGAACGACAGGGGACGGACGGGGAGCTGTTTTTT,CASSERQGTDGELFF
TRBV2,TRBJ2-6,-,few,TGTGCCAGCAGTATCCATCCCTCTGGGGCCAACGTCCTGACTTTC,CASSIHPSGANVLTF
TRBV2,TRBJ1-6,-,-,TGTGCCAGCAGTGAGTTTCTGAGGAATTCACCCCTCCACTTT,CASSEFLRNSPLHF
TRBV6-1,TRBJ2-7,-,-,TGTGCCAGCAGAACAGGGTATCCCTCCTACGAGCAGTACTTC,CASRTGYPSYEQYF
TRBV7-9,TRBJ1-6,-,-,TGTGCCAGCAGCACCCGGGACCCATATAATTCACCCCTCCACTTT,CASSTRDPYNSPLHF
TRBV30,TRBJ2-7,-,-,TGTGCCTGGAATGGTGATTCCTGGACTTCCGAGCAGTACTTC,CAWNGDSWTSEQYF
TRBV5-4,TRBJ1-3,TRBD1,once,TGTGCCAGCAGCAAAGGGACAGGATCTGGAAACACCATATATTTT,CASSKGTGSGNTIYF
TRBV10-3,TRBJ1-2,-,-,TGTGCCATCAGTGACCCGGGGGTTGGCTACACCTTC,CAISDPGVGYTF
TRBV6-1,TRBJ2-7,-,-,TGTGCCAGCAGTGACAGGGGCTACGAGCAGTACTTC,CASSDRGYEQYF
TRBV7-9,TRBJ1-6,-,-,TGTGCCAGCAGCTTAAATTCACCCCTCCACTTT,CASSLNSPLHF
TRBV11-2,TRBJ1-3,-,-,TGTGCCAGCAGTGCAACAGGGATTGGAAACACCATATATTTT,CASSATGIGNTIYF
TRBV5-1,TRBJ2-1,TRBD2,-,TGCGCCAGCAGCCGCCCTAGCGGGGGAGACAATGAGCAGTTCTTC,CASSRPSGGDNEQFF
TRBV10-1,TRBJ2-7,TRBD2,-,TGCGCCAGCAGTGATTGGCAGGGAGGGAACGAGCAGTACTTC,CASSDWQGGNEQYF
TRBV4-1,TRBJ1-1,-,-,TGCGCCAGCAGCCAACTCCCCTTGGGGCAGGGAGTGGGTACTGAAGCTTTCTTT,CASSQLPLGQGVGTEAFF
TRBV5-4,TRBJ2-2,TRBD2,-,TGTGCCAGCAGCTTGGCGGGGGGGCCCGGGGAGCTGTTTTTT,CASSLAGGPGELFF
TRBV5-1,TRBJ2-5,TRBD2,-,TGCGCCAGCAGCTTGGGGCTCCTAGCGGGGGGCTGGTACCAAGAGACCCAGTACTTC,CASSLGLLAGGWYQETQYF
TRBV21-1,TRBJ1-4,-,-,TGTGCCAGCAGCAATATCAGGGGTTGGAAAAAACTGTTTTTT,CASSNIRGWKKLFF
TRBV7-9,TRBJ1-1,-,-,TGTGCCAGCAGGCCCGGGACGATTATGAACACTGAAGCTTTCTTT,CASRPGTIMNTEAFF
TRBV2,TRBJ1-4,-,-,TGTGCCAGCAGGACATGGGGTCCTAATGAAAAACTGTTTTTT,CASRTWGPNEKLFF
TRBV19,TRBJ2-7,-,-,TGTGCCAGTAGTCCAATTGGCTCCTACGAGCAGTACTTC,CASSPIGSYEQYF
TRBV7-2,TRBJ2-3,-,-,TGTGCCAGCAGCTTACTAGCTGTCGATACGCAGTATTTT,CASSLLAVDTQYF
TRBV5-1,TRBJ1-4,-,-,TGCGCCAGCAGCATGAACCCCGGGGCATATAATGAAAAACTGTTTTTT,CASSMNPGAYNEKLFF